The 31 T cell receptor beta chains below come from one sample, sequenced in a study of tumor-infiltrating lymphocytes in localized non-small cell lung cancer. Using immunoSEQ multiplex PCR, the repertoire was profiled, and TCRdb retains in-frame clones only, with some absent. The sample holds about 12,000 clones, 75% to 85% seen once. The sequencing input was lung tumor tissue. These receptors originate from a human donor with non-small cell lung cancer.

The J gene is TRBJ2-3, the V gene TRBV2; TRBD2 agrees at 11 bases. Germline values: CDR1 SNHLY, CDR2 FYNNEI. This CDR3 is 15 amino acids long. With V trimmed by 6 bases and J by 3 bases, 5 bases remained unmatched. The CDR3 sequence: CASRTSGIMTDTQYF. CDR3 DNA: TGTGCCAGCAGGACTAGCGGGATCATGACAGATACGCAGTATTTT. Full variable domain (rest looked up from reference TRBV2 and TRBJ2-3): EPEVTQTPSHQVTQMGQEVILRCVPISNHLYFYWYRQILGQKVEFLVSFYNNEISEKSEIFDDQFSVERPDGSNFTLKIRSTKLEDSAMYFCASRTSGIMTDTQYFGPGTRLTVL.

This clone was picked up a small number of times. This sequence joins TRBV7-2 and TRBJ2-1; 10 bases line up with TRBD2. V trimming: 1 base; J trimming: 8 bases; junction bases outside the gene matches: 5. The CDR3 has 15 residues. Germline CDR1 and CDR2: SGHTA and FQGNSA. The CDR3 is CASSLGLAGVHEQFF. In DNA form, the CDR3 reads TGTGCCAGCAGCTTAGGGCTAGCGGGAGTTCATGAGCAGTTCTTC. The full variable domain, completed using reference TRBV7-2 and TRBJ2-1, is GAGVSQSPSNKVTEKGKDVELRCDPISGHTALYWYRQSLGQGLEFLIYFQGNSAPDKSGLPSDRFSAERTGGSVSTLTIQRTQQEDSAVYLCASSLGLAGVHEQFFGPGTRLTVL.

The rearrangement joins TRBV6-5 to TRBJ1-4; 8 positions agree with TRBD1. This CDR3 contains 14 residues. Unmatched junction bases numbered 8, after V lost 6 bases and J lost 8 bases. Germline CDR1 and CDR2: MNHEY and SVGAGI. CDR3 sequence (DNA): TGTGCCAGCAGAACAGGGGGATCGGGCGAAAAACTGTTTTTT. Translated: CASRTGGSGEKLFF.

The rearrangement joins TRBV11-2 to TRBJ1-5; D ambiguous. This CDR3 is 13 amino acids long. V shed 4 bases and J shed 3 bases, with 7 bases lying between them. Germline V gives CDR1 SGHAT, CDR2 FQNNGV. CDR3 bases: TGTGCCAGCAGCTCCCGCTTCAATCAGCCCCAGCATTTT. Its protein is CASSSRFNQPQHF.

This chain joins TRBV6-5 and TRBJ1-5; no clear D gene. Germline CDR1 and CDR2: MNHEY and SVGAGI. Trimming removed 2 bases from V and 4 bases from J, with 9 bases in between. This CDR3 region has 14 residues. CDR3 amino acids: CASSYGRKNQPQHF. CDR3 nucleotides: TGTGCCAGCAGTTACGGGCGGAAAAATCAGCCCCAGCATTTT.

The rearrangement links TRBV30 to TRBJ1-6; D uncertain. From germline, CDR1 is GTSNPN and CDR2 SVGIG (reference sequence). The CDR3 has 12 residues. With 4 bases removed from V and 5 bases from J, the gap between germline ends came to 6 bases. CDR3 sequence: CAWTANNSPLHF. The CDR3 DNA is TGTGCCTGGACCGCCAATAATTCACCCCTCCACTTT.

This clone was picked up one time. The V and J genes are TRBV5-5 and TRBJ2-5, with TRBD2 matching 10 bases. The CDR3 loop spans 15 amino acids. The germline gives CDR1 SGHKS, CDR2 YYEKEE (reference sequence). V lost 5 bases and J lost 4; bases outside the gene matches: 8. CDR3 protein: CASRLAGDDRETQYF. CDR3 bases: TGTGCCAGCAGGCTAGCGGGAGACGATAGAGAGACCCAGTACTTC. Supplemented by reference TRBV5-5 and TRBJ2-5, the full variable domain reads DAGVTQSPTHLIKTRGQQVTLRCSPISGHKSVSWYQQVLGQGPQFIFQYYEKEERGRGNFPDRFSARQFPNYSSELNVNALLLGDSALYLCASRLAGDDRETQYFGPGTRLLVL.

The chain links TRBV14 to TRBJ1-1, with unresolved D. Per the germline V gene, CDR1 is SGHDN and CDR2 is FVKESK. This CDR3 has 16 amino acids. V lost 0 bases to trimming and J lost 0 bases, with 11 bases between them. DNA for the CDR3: TGTGCCAGCAGCCAAGATCGGATGGTGATGAACACTGAAGCTTTCTTT. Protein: CASSQDRMVMNTEAFF.

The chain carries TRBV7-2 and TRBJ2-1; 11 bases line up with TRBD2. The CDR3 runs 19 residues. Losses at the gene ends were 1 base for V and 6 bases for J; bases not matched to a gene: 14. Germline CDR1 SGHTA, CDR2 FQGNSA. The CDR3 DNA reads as TGTGCCAGCAGCTTAGTTGGGACTAGCGGCGTACCAGTCTTCAATGAGCAGTTCTTC. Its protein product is CASSLVGTSGVPVFNEQFF.

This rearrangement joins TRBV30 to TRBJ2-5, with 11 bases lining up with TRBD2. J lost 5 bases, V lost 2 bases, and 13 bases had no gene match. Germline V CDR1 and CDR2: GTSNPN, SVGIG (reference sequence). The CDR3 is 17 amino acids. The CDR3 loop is CAWSPASGGQTSETQYF. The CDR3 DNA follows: TGTGCCTGGAGTCCGGCTAGCGGGGGGCAGACGTCCGAGACCCAGTACTTC.

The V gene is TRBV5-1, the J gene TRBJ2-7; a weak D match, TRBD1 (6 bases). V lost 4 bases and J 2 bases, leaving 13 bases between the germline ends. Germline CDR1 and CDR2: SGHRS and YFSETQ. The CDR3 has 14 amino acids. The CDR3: CASSLRTATYEQYF. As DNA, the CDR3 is TGCGCCAGCAGCCTGCGGACAGCTACCTACGAGCAGTACTTC. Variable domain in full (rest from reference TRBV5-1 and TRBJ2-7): KAGVTQTPRYLIKTRGQQVTLSCSPISGHRSVSWYQQTPGQGLQFLFEYFSETQRNKGNFPGRFSGRQFSNSRSEMNVSTLELGDSALYLCASSLRTATYEQYFGPGTRLTVT.

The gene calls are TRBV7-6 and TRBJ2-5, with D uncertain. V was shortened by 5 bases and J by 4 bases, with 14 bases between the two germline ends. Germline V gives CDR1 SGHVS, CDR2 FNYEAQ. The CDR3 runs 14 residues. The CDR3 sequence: CASSKRPTAETQYF. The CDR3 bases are TGTGCCAGCAGCAAACGGCCTACAGCAGAGACCCAGTACTTC.

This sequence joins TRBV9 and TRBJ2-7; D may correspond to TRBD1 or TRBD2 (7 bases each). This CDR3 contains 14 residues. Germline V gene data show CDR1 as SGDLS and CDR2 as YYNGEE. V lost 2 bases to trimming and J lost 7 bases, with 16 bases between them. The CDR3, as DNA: TGTGCCAGCAGCGTCTCAGGGGGGGTCGAGGAGCAGTACTTC. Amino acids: CASSVSGGVEEQYF.

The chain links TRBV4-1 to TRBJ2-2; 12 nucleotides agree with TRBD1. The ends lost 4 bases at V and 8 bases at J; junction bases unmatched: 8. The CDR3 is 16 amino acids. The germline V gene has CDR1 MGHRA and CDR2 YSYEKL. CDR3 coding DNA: TGCGCCAGCAGCCTTTCGGGACAGGGGGCGTGGGGGGAGCTGTTTTTT. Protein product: CASSLSGQGAWGELFF.

The CDR3 sequence is CASSLPQETQYF. In DNA, the CDR3 is TGCGCCAGCAGCTTGCCTCAAGAGACCCAGTACTTC. The chain carries TRBV5-1 and TRBJ2-5, with D hard to call. The V end lost 1 base, the J end lost 2 bases, and 3 bases lay between the germline ends. The CDR3 has 12 residues. Germline CDR1 SGHRS, CDR2 YFSETQ.

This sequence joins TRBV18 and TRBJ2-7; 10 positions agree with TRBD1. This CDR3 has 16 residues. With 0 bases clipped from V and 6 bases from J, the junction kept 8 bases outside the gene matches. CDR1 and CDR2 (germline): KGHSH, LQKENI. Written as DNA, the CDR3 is TGTGCCAGCTCACCACCGTTGTTAGGACAGGGGGTCGAGCAGTACTTC. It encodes CASSPPLLGQGVEQYF.

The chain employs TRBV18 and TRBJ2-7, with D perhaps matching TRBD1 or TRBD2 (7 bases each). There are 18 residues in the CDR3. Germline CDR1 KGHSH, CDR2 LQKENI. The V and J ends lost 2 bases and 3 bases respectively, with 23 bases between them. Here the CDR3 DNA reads TGTGCCAGCTCACCATCAGTTAGAGCGGGACAGTGGCTCTACGAGCAGTACTTC. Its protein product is CASSPSVRAGQWLYEQYF.

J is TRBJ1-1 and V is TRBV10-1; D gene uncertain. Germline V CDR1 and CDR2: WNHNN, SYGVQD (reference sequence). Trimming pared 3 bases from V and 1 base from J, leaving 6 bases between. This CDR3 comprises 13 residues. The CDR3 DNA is TGCGCCAGCAGTGACAGGCGGAACACTGAAGCTTTCTTT. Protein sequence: CASSDRRNTEAFF.

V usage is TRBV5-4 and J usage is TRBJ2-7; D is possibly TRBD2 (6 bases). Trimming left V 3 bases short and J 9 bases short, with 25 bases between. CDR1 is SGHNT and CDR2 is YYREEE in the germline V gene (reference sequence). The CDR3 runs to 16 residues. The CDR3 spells CASSSRTTSRTTTQYF. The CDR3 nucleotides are TGTGCCAGCAGCTCAAGGACTACCAGCAGAACTACGACGCAGTACTTC.

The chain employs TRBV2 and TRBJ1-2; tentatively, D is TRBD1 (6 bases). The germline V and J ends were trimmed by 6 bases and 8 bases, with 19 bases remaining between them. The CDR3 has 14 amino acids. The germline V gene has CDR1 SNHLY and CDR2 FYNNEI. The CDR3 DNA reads TGTGCCAGCAGCCAAAGATCGGGGGCGGAGGGCTACACCTTC. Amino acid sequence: CASSQRSGAEGYTF.

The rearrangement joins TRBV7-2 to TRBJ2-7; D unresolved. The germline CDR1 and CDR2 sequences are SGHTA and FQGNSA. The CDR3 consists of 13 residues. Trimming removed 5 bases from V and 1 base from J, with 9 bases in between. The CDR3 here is CASSPSESYEQYF. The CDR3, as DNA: TGTGCCAGCAGCCCTAGTGAGTCCTACGAGCAGTACTTC.

The CDR3 loop is CSVLRSATEAFF. The CDR3, as DNA: TGCAGCGTTCTCCGGTCGGCCACTGAAGCTTTCTTT. V usage is TRBV29-1 and J usage is TRBJ1-1; no definite D call. V was pared by 5 bases and J by 4 bases, with 11 bases between. CDR3 length: 12 residues. Germline-derived CDR1 and CDR2 are SQVTM and ANQGSEA.

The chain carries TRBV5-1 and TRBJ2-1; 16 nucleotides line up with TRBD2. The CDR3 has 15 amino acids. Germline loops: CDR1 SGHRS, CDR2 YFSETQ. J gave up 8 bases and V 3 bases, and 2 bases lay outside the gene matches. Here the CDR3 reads CASSWGLAGGDEQFF. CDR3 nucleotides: TGCGCCAGCAGCTGGGGACTAGCGGGGGGGGATGAGCAGTTCTTC.

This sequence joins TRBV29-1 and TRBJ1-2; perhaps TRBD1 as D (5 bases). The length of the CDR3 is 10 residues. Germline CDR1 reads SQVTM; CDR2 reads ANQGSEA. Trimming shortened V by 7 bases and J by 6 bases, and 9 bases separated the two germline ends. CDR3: CSAIGDGYTF. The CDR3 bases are TGCAGCGCGATAGGGGATGGCTACACCTTC.

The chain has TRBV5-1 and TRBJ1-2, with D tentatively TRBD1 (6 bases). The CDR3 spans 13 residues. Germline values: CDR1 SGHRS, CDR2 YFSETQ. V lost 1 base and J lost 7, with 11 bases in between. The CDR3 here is CASSLTGLFGYTF. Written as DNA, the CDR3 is TGCGCCAGCAGCTTGACAGGGTTATTTGGCTACACCTTC.

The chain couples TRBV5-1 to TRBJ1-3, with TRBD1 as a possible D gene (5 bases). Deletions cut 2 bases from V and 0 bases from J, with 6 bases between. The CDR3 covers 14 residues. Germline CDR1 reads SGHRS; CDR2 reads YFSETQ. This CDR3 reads CASSFDSSGNTIYF. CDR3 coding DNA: TGCGCCAGCAGCTTCGACAGCTCTGGAAACACCATATATTTT.

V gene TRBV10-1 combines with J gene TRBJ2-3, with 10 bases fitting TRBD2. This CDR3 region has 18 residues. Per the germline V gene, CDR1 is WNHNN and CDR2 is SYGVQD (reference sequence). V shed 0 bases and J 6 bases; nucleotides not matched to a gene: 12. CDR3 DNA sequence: TGCGCCAGCAGTGAGTCGGGGCTAGCGGGGGAGGCGTCGGATACGCAGTATTTT. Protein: CASSESGLAGEASDTQYF.

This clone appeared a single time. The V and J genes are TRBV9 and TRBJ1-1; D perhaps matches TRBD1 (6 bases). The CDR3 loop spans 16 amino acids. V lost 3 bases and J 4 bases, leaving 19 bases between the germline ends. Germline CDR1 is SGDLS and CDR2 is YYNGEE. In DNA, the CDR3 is TGTGCCAGCAGCGCCAAATGGACAGTGTCGTTCACTGAAGCTTTCTTT. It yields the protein CASSAKWTVSFTEAFF.

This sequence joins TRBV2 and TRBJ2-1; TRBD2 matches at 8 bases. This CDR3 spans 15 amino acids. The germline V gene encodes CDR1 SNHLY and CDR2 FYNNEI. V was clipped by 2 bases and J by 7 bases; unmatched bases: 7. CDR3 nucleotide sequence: TGTGCCAGCAGTGAAAGGGGTAGCGGGAATAATGAGCAGTTCTTC. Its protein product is CASSERGSGNNEQFF.

The CDR3 DNA reads TGCGCCAGCAGCCAAGCGGGACTAGCTGTGAATGAGCAGTTCTTC. It encodes CASSQAGLAVNEQFF. The genes are TRBV4-3 and TRBJ2-1, with TRBD2 identical over 9 bases. Trimming took 1 base from V and 7 from J; bases not matched to a gene: 5. The CDR3 loop spans 15 amino acids. Looked up from germline, CDR1 is LGHNA and CDR2 is YSLEER.

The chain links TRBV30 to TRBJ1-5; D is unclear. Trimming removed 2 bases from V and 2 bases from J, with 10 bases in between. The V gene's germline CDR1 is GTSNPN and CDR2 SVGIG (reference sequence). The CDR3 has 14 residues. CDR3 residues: CAWSRIIGNQPQHF. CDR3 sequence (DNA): TGTGCCTGGAGTCGAATCATTGGCAATCAGCCCCAGCATTTT.